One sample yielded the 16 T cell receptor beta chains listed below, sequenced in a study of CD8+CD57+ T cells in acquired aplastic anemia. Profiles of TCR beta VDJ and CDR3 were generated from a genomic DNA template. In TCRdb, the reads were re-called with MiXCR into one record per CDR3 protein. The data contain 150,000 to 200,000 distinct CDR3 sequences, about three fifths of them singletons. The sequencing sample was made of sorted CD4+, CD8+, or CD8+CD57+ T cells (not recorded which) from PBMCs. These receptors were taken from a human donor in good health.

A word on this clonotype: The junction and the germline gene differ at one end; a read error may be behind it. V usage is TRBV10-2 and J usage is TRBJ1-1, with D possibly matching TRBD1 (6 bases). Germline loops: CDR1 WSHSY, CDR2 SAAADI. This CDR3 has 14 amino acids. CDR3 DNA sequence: TGCGCCAGCAGTGAGTCAGGGGGGAACACTGAGGCTTTCTTT. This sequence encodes CASSESGGNTEAFF.

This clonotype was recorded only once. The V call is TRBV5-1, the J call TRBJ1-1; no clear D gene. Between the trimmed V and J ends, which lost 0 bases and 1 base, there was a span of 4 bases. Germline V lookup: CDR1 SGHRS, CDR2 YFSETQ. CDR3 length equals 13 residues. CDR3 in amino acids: CASSLERNTEAFF. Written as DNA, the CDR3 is TGCGCCAGCAGCTTGGAAAGGAACACTGAAGCTTTCTTT.

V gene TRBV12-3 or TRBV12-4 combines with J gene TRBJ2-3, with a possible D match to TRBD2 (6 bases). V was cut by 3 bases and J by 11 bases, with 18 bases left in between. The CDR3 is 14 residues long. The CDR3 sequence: CASSFAGPSSEQYF. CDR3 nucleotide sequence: TGTGCCAGCAGTTTCGCGGGACCCAGCAGTGAGCAGTATTTT.

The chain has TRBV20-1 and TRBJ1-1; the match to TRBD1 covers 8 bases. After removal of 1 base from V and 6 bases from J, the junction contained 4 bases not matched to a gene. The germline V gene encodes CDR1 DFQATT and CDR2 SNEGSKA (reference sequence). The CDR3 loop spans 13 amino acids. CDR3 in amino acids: CSARAQGGPEAFF. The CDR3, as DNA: TGCAGTGCTAGAGCACAGGGGGGGCCTGAAGCTTTCTTT.

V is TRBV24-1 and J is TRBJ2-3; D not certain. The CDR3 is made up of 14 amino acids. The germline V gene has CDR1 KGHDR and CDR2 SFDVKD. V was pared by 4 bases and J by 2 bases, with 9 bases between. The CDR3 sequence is CATSDPRTTDTQYF. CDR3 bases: TGTGCCACCAGTGACCCGAGGACCACAGATACGCAGTATTTT.

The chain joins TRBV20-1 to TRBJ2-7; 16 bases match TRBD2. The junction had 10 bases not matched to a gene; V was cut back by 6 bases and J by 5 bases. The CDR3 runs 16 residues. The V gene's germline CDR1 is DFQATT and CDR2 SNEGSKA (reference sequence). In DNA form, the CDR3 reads TGCAGTGCAAATTATCCGGGACTAGCGGGAGGGCACGAGCAGTACTTC. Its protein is CSANYPGLAGGHEQYF.

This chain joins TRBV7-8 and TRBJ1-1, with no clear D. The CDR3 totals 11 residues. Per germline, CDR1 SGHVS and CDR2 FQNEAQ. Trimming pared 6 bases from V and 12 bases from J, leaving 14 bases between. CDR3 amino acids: CASSDDGIPFF. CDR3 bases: TGTGCCAGCAGTGACGACGGGATCCCTTTCTTT.

CDR3 sequence reads: CSVEDVAGGHYNEQFF. The DNA for the CDR3 is TGCAGCGTTGAAGACGTAGCGGGGGGTCATTACAATGAGCAGTTCTTC. The chain uses TRBV29-1 and TRBJ2-1; 10 nucleotides line up with TRBD2. The CDR3 consists of 16 residues. V shed 0 bases, J shed 4 bases, and the junction held 6 bases outside the gene matches. Per germline, CDR1 SQVTM and CDR2 ANQGSEA.

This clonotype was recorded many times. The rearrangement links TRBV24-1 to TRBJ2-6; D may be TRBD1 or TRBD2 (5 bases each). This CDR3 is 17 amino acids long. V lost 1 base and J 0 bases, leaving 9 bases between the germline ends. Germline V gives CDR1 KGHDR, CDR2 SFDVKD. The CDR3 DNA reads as TGTGCCACCAGTGATTTCACAGGAGGCTCTGGGGCCAACGTCCTGACTTTC. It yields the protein CATSDFTGGSGANVLTF.

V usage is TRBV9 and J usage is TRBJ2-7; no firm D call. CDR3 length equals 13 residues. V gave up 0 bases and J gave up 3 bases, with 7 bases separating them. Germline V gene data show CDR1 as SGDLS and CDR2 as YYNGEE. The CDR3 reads CASSVGSLYEQYF. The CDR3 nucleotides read TGTGCCAGCAGCGTAGGGTCCCTCTACGAGCAGTACTTC.

This chain's CDR3 is CAWSDGTNQPQHF. The CDR3 nucleotides are TGTGCCTGGAGCGACGGGACCAATCAGCCCCAGCATTTT. The rearrangement links TRBV30 to TRBJ1-5, with a possible D match to TRBD1 (5 bases). V was cut by 3 bases and J by 3 bases, with 9 bases left in between. The CDR3 has 13 residues. Germline CDR1 and CDR2: GTSNPN and SVGIG (reference sequence).

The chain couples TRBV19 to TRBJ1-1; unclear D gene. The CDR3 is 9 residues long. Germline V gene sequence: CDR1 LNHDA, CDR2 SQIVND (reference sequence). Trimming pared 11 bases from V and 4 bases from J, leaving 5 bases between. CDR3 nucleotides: TGTGCCGCCGGCACTGAAGCTTTCTTT. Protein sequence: CAAGTEAFF.

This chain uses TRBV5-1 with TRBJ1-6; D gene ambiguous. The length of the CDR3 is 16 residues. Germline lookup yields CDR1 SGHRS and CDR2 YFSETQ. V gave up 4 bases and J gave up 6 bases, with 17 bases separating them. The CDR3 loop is CASSQPDVTLNSPLHF. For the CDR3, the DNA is TGCGCCAGCAGCCAACCTGACGTGACCCTTAATTCACCCCTCCACTTT.

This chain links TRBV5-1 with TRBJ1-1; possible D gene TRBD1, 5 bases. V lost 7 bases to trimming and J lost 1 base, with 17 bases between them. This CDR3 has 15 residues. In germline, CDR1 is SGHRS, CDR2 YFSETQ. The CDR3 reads CASSQTGTANTEAFF. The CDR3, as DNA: TGCGCCAGCTCCCAAACCGGGACCGCGAACACTGAAGCTTTCTTT.

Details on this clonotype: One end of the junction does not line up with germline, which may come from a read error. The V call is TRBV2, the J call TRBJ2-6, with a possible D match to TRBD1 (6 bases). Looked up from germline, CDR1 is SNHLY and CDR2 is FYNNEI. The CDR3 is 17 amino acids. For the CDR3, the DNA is TGTGCCAGCAGCCGCAGCGAACAGGGCGCTGGAGCCAACGTCCTGACTTTC. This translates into CASSRSEQGAGANVLTF. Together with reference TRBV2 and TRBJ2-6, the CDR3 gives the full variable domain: EPEVTQTPSHQVTQMGQEVILRCVPISNHLYFYWYRQILGQKVEFLVSFYNNEISEKSEIFDDQFSVERPDGSNFTLKIRSTKLEDSAMYFCASSRSEQGAGANVLTFGAGSRLTVL.

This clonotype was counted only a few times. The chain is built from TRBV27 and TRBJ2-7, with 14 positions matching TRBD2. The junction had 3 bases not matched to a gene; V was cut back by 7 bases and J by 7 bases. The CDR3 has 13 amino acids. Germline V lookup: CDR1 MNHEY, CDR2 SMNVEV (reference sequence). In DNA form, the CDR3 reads TGTGCCAGCACCGGGACTAGCGGGAGTGAGCAGTACTTC. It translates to CASTGTSGSEQYF.